This section outlines one TCR beta chain sequence together with its context. What it recognizes is unknown. Germline-derived CDR1 and CDR2 are SEHNR and FQNEAQ (reference sequence). The CDR3 loop spans 12 amino acids. V lost 4 bases, J lost 0 bases, and 4 bases lay in between. The table came from immunoSEQ multiplex PCR; TCRdb's copy has only in-frame clones and leaves some out. The sample includes more than 45,000 clones, over 70% of them seen just once. This entry belongs to a study of T cells in localized non-small cell lung cancer. Study-level findings and limits: In the blood, greater T cell density corresponded to longer overall survival. Uninvolved adjacent lung showed the highest T cell clonality, exceeding tumor.

The J gene is TRBJ2-7, the V gene TRBV7-9, with no clear D. The clonotype was recovered from a man aged 35-75 years with stage III lung adenocarcinoma. The sequences come from peripheral blood mononuclear cells, collected before any cancer treatment. This chain's CDR3 is CASSSYSYEQYF. DNA of the CDR3: TGTGCCAGCAGCTCCTACTCCTACGAGCAGTACTTC.